This TCR beta chain was documented in a study of cytomegalovirus exposure and HLA in healthy donors. PCR amplification relied on 60 Vbeta primers (plus 13 Jbeta primers). Produced via immunoSEQ multiplex PCR; TCRdb's table is partial and in-frame only. The sample lists 84,000 or so clones; roughly three quarters were seen once. The ends were cut back, 1 base at V and 5 bases at J, with 10 bases in the middle. This CDR3 has 13 amino acids. The V gene's germline CDR1 is SGHRS and CDR2 YFSETQ. The TCR sequence derives from a man aged 30 to 39 in good health and CMV-seronegative. Sequencing was done on a sample of PBMCs. The V gene is TRBV5-1, the J gene TRBJ2-7; maybe TRBD1 (6 bases). In DNA, the CDR3 is TGCGCCAGCAGCTTGTCAGGGGCGGACGAGCAGTACTTC. Its translation is CASSLSGADEQYF. Together with reference TRBV5-1 and TRBJ2-7, the CDR3 gives the full variable domain: KAGVTQTPRYLIKTRGQQVTLSCSPISGHRSVSWYQQTPGQGLQFLFEYFSETQRNKGNFPGRFSGRQFSNSRSEMNVSTLELGDSALYLCASSLSGADEQYFGPGTRLTVT.